The entry that follows covers one T cell receptor (beta chain) sequence. Study processing details: The authors estimated nucleated cell counts from reference gene primer amplification. The assay was immunoSEQ multiplex PCR, and TCRdb's table has in-frame clones only and misses some. D and trimming were read from the DNA, whereas the V and J calls and clone size are those reported in that table. Seen here are roughly 150,000 clones, 65% to 85% observed once, and the top ten hold around 6%. CDR1 and CDR2 from the germline V gene are PRHDT and FYEKMQ (reference sequence). V lost 0 bases and J 6 bases, leaving 18 bases between the germline ends. The CDR3 totals 17 residues. This sample was taken from a study of blood T cell repertoires in COVID-19. Those enrolled, adults aged roughly 18 to 89 years, came from 25 or so US areas.

Sample: PBMCs or T cells enriched from blood (not recorded which). The source is a woman between 40 and 55 years old with acute COVID-19. The chain has TRBV13 and TRBJ2-1, with a weak D call TRBD2 (6 bases). CDR3 sequence reads: CASSLGRGTLGGNEQFF. Here the CDR3 DNA reads TGTGCCAGCAGCTTAGGCCGGGGGACCCTGGGGGGCAATGAGCAGTTCTTC.